This TCR beta chain was sequenced during a study of OX40 agonist ivuxolimab in advanced cancers. Study-level background: Ivuxolimab is an agonistic anti-OX40 (CD134) antibody, and patients were treated with it.

Autoimmune disease history or systemic immunosuppression excluded patients. Using immunoSEQ multiplex PCR, the repertoire was profiled, and TCRdb retains in-frame clones only, with some absent. The sample carries tens of thousands of clones, 65% to 80% recorded once. With 0 bases removed from V and 1 base from J, the gap between germline ends came to 6 bases. Germline V gives CDR1 SGDLS, CDR2 YYNGEE. CDR3 length: 14 amino acids. Specimen: CD4+ or CD8+ T cells sorted from blood, collected in a trial of the OX40 agonist ivuxolimab. The origin of this receptor is an adult with an advanced solid tumor such as melanoma, head and neck, liver or kidney cancer. The rearrangement joins TRBV9 to TRBJ2-3; D is perhaps TRBD2 (5 bases). The CDR3 DNA reads TGTGCCAGCAGCGTAGAGGGAGGCACAGATACGCAGTATTTT. It is translated as CASSVEGGTDTQYF.